What follows is one TCR beta chain and its context. The sample originates from a study of T cell responses to AZD1222 COVID-19 vaccine. Trimming pared 4 bases from V and 8 bases from J, leaving 14 bases between. Germline CDR1 reads LGHDT; CDR2 reads YNNKEL (reference sequence). The CDR3 runs 13 residues. The data were produced by immunoSEQ multiplex PCR, yet TCRdb's version contains in-frame clones alone and is incomplete. The table lists 95,000 to 150,000 clones, around 94% of them singletons. The receptor was derived from an adult in good health. The rearrangement links TRBV3-1 (or the pseudogene TRBV3-2) to TRBJ1-2, with D uncertain. This specimen was peripheral blood, taken on day 0 of AZD1222 vaccination. CDR3 DNA: TGTGCCAGCAGCCCAGACCGGGTTCGGGGCTACACCTTC. Its protein is CASSPDRVRGYTF.